The entry that follows covers one T cell receptor beta chain sequence. The antigen is undetermined. In each case, RNA was isolated and then reverse transcribed into cDNA as the sequencing template. TCRdb keeps only in-frame clones here, not all; method: immunoSEQ multiplex PCR. The repertoire includes approximately 110,000 clones, less than 60% of them detected once, and 3% to 4% sits in the top ten. CDR3 length: 13 residues. The germline V gene has CDR1 SGDLS and CDR2 YYNGEE. V lost 0 bases and J lost 11, with 9 bases in between. The entry originates in a study of CD8+ T cells in alopecia areata. Whole-study results and caveats: Possibly as an HLA-related effect, TCR sharing across patients appeared less clear than in mice. It was observed that many expanded lesional clones persisted in scalp and blood during tofacitinib.

Treatment meaning: oral pan-JAK inhibitor, 5-10 mg twice daily. Material: CD4+ T cells sorted from blood, obtained at week 24, from a patient treated with tofacitinib. The receptor's source is a human donor with alopecia areata. The gene calls are TRBV9 and TRBJ1-6; D remains ambiguous. The CDR3 DNA reads TGTGCCAGCAGCGTAGAGTCGGTCACACCCCTCCACTTT. Translating it yields CASSVESVTPLHF.